These T cell receptor beta chains were read from a single sample in a study of blood T cell repertoires in COVID-19. Assay: immunoSEQ multiplex PCR; the TCRdb copy retains only in-frame clones and omits some. Of 83,000 or so clones in the sample, 82% were seen once. The specimen sequenced was peripheral blood. The receptors originated from a human donor in a cohort sampled during active COVID-19. The CDR3 runs from the conserved cysteine through the conserved F or W. The D gene is left open where the match is weak. Size is stated for part of the rows, as once, few or many counts, or as a class when the clone is expanded.

D gene: TRBD1
J gene: TRBJ1-6
clone size: NA
V gene: TRBV5-8
CDR3 DNA: TGTGCCAGCAGCGGGGGACAGTGGAATTCACCCCTCCACTTT
CDR3 protein: CASSGGQWNSPLHF

D gene: NA
J gene: TRBJ2-1
clone size: NA
V gene: TRBV5-4
CDR3 DNA: TGTGCCAGCAGCTTGGCGCAGGAGGGCTACAATGAGCAGTTCTTC
CDR3 protein: CASSLAQEGYNEQFF

D gene: NA
J gene: TRBJ2-4
clone size: once
V gene: TRBV4-1
CDR3 DNA: TGCGCCAGCAGCCATATGCGGGGTACCAAAAACATTCAGTACTTC
CDR3 protein: CASSHMRGTKNIQYF

D gene: NA
J gene: TRBJ1-2
clone size: few
V gene: TRBV28
CDR3 DNA: TGTGCCAGCGTAGGGGTCGACTATGGCTACACCTTC
CDR3 protein: CASVGVDYGYTF

D gene: NA
J gene: TRBJ1-2
clone size: once
V gene: TRBV9
CDR3 DNA: TGTGCCAGCAGCCCATTGGGCGGGGGGTATGGCTACACCTTC
CDR3 protein: CASSPLGGGYGYTF

D gene: NA
J gene: TRBJ2-7
clone size: NA
V gene: TRBV6-5
CDR3 DNA: TGTGCCAGCAGTTACTCGACCCAGGGGCGGGAGCAGTACTTC
CDR3 protein: CASSYSTQGREQYF

D gene: TRBD2
J gene: TRBJ2-4
clone size: NA
V gene: TRBV14
CDR3 DNA: TGTGCCAGCAGCCAACTTACCGGGAGGGGAAACATTCAGTACTTC
CDR3 protein: CASSQLTGRGNIQYF

D gene: TRBD1
J gene: TRBJ2-2
clone size: NA
V gene: TRBV4-1
CDR3 DNA: TGCGCCAGCAGCCTCCTGACAGGGGACACCGGGGAGCTGTTTTTT
CDR3 protein: CASSLLTGDTGELFF

D gene: TRBD1
J gene: TRBJ1-1
clone size: NA
V gene: TRBV5-4
CDR3 DNA: TGTGCCAGCAGCCGGGGACAGGGGGGGAACACTGAAGCTTTCTTT
CDR3 protein: CASSRGQGGNTEAFF

D gene: NA
J gene: TRBJ1-2
clone size: NA
V gene: TRBV5-4
CDR3 DNA: TGTGCCAGCAGCGACACTTGGGGCTACACCTTC
CDR3 protein: CASSDTWGYTF

D gene: TRBD1
J gene: TRBJ1-2
clone size: NA
V gene: TRBV27
CDR3 DNA: TGTGCCAGCAGGCTAACAGGGGTGGGCGGCTACACCTTC
CDR3 protein: CASRLTGVGGYTF

D gene: NA
J gene: TRBJ2-3
clone size: NA
V gene: TRBV5-1
CDR3 DNA: TGCGCCAGCAGCTTGGGGTTAGCGCGGTGGGGTTCAGATACGCAGTATTTT
CDR3 protein: CASSLGLARWGSDTQYF

D gene: TRBD1
J gene: TRBJ2-2
clone size: NA
V gene: TRBV27
CDR3 DNA: TGTGCCAGCAGTATATTTGCAGAGGGGGCAGCCGGGGAGCTGTTTTTT
CDR3 protein: CASSIFAEGAAGELFF

D gene: TRBD2
J gene: TRBJ2-1
clone size: few
V gene: TRBV10-3
CDR3 DNA: TGTGCCATCAAGGGAGCGGACGGACTAGCGGACAATGAGCAGTTCTTC
CDR3 protein: CAIKGADGLADNEQFF

D gene: NA
J gene: TRBJ1-4
clone size: NA
V gene: TRBV7-9
CDR3 DNA: TGTGCCAGCAGCTTATTCGGACAGATCGCCGCGCGTGAAAAACTGTTTTTT
CDR3 protein: CASSLFGQIAAREKLFF

D gene: TRBD1
J gene: TRBJ2-2
clone size: NA
V gene: TRBV5-1
CDR3 DNA: TGCGCCAGCAGCTTGGGACAGGGGTACGGGGAGCTGTTTTTT
CDR3 protein: CASSLGQGYGELFF

D gene: NA
J gene: TRBJ1-6
clone size: once
V gene: TRBV7-9
CDR3 DNA: TGTGCCAGCAGCTCTGACAGCCCAGCCTTGAATTCACCCCTCCACTTT
CDR3 protein: CASSSDSPALNSPLHF

D gene: TRBD1
J gene: TRBJ1-4
clone size: once
V gene: TRBV9
CDR3 DNA: TGTGCCAGCAGCGCTTACAGGGGGAATAATGAAAAACTGTTTTTT
CDR3 protein: CASSAYRGNNEKLFF

D gene: TRBD1
J gene: TRBJ1-2
clone size: NA
V gene: TRBV2
CDR3 DNA: TGTGCCAGCAGGGACGACAGGGTGAATGGCTACACCTTC
CDR3 protein: CASRDDRVNGYTF

D gene: NA
J gene: TRBJ1-2
clone size: NA
V gene: TRBV19
CDR3 DNA: TGTGCCAGTACCCACCCCCTGAGCCGGGGCTACACCTTC
CDR3 protein: CASTHPLSRGYTF

D gene: TRBD2
J gene: TRBJ2-5
clone size: NA
V gene: TRBV10-2
CDR3 DNA: TGCGCCAGCAGTGATGTTAGCGGGGGACCTGGGGAGACCCAGTACTTC
CDR3 protein: CASSDVSGGPGETQYF

D gene: TRBD1
J gene: TRBJ2-7
clone size: NA
V gene: TRBV10-3
CDR3 DNA: TGTGCCATCAGTGAGCCCAGGGGGCAGGGCAGCGAGCAGTACTTC
CDR3 protein: CAISEPRGQGSEQYF

D gene: TRBD2
J gene: TRBJ2-3
clone size: NA
V gene: TRBV5-1
CDR3 DNA: TGCGCCAGCAAACCGGGGGGACCTAGCACAGATACGCAGTATTTT
CDR3 protein: CASKPGGPSTDTQYF

D gene: TRBD1
J gene: TRBJ1-4
clone size: NA
V gene: TRBV18
CDR3 DNA: TGTGCCAGCTCACCTGGGACAGGGTTTGGTGAAAAACTGTTTTTT
CDR3 protein: CASSPGTGFGEKLFF

D gene: NA
J gene: TRBJ1-2
clone size: NA
V gene: TRBV27
CDR3 DNA: TGTGCCAGCGCCCCCCGCGCTCACTATGGCTACACCTTC
CDR3 protein: CASAPRAHYGYTF

D gene: TRBD2
J gene: TRBJ2-5
clone size: NA
V gene: TRBV28
CDR3 DNA: TGTGCCAGCAGTTTTGCGGGGGTGGCAGAGACCCAGTACTTC
CDR3 protein: CASSFAGVAETQYF

D gene: NA
J gene: TRBJ1-1
clone size: NA
V gene: TRBV10-1
CDR3 DNA: TGCGCCAGCAGTGAGTATAAGGGGCGGGAGACTGAAGCTTTCTTT
CDR3 protein: CASSEYKGRETEAFF

D gene: TRBD2
J gene: TRBJ2-3
clone size: NA
V gene: TRBV7-9
CDR3 DNA: TGTGCCAGCAGCCCGGGACTAGCGGGGGCGCGCACAGATACGCAGTATTTT
CDR3 protein: CASSPGLAGARTDTQYF

D gene: NA
J gene: TRBJ1-3
clone size: once
V gene: TRBV4-1
CDR3 DNA: TGCGCCAGCGCAACAAGCTGGGGACTCGGAAACACCATATATTTT
CDR3 protein: CASATSWGLGNTIYF

D gene: NA
J gene: TRBJ2-7
clone size: few
V gene: TRBV5-4
CDR3 DNA: TGTGCCAGCAGCTTGGAGCGCCCTGGCGAGCAGTACTTC
CDR3 protein: CASSLERPGEQYF